The 2 T cell receptor beta chains below were found in one sample sequenced in a study of molecular identifiers for immune sequencing clone quantification. MiXCR was run by TCRdb on the PCR reads, yielding one entry per CDR3 protein. Here the sample spans roughly 320,000 distinct CDR3 sequences, roughly a quarter being singletons. The sample was naive CD8+ T cells from blood, with Jurkat cell RNA spiked in. Regarding subset: FACS-sorted CD8+CD4-CCR7+CD45RA+ naive T cells. These receptors were collected from a human donor in good health. Some libraries in this study had Jurkat cell RNA spiked in.

This clonotype occurred a few times. The junction departs from the called germline gene at one end, perhaps through a read error. The J gene is TRBJ2-3, the V gene TRBV4-2, with TRBD2 identical over 9 bases. This CDR3 is 16 amino acids long. From germline, CDR1 is LGHNA and CDR2 YNFKEQ. The chain's CDR3 is CASSQILAGGTDTQYF. The CDR3 DNA is TGCGCCAGCAGCCAAATCTTAGCGGGAGGCACAGATACGCAGTATTTT.

This clonotype was detected only a few times. V gene TRBV2 combines with J gene TRBJ2-5; D may match TRBD1 or TRBD2 (5 bases each). From germline, CDR1 is SNHLY and CDR2 FYNNEI. Trimming took off 9 bases at V and 4 bases at J, with 18 bases between the two ends. CDR3 length: 14 residues. The CDR3 nucleotides read TGTGCCAGGCGGGCCCCGGGACGCCGAGAGACCCAGTACTTC. Its translation is CARRAPGRRETQYF. Full variable domain (missing parts from reference TRBV2 and TRBJ2-5): EPEVTQTPSHQVTQMGQEVILRCVPISNHLYFYWYRQILGQKVEFLVSFYNNEISEKSEIFDDQFSVERPDGSNFTLKIRSTKLEDSAMYFCARRAPGRRETQYFGPGTRLLVL.